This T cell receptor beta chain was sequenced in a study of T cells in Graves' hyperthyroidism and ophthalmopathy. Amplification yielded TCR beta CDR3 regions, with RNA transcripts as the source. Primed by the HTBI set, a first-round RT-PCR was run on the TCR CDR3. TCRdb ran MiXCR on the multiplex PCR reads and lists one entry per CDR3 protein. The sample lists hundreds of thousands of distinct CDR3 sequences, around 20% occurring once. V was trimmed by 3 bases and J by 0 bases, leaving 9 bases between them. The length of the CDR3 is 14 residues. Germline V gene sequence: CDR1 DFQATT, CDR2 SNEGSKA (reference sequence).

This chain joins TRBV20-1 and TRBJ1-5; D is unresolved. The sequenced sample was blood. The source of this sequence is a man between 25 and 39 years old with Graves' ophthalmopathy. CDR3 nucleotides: TGCAGTGCTAGCTACAGCTATAGCAATCAGCCCCAGCATTTT. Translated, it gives CSASYSYSNQPQHF.